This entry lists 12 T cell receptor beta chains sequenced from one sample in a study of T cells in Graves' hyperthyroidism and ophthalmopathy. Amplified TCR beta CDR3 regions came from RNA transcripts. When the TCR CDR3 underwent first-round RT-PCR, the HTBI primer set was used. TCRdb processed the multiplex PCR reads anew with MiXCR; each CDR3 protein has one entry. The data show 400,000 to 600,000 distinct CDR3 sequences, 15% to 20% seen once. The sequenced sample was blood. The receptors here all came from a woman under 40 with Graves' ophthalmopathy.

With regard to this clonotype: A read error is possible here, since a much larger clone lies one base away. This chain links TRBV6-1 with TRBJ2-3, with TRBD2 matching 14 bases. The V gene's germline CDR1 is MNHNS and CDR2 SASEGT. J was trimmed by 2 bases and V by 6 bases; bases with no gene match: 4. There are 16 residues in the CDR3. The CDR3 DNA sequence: TGTGCCAGCAGCACGGGACTAGCGGGAGCCACAGATACGCAGTATTTT. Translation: CASSTGLAGATDTQYF.

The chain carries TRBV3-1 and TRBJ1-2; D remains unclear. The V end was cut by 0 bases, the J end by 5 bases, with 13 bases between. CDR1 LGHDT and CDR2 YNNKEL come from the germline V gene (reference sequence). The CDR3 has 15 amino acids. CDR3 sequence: CASSQDESAEYGYTF. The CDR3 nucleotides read TGTGCCAGCAGCCAAGATGAATCGGCCGAATATGGCTACACCTTC.

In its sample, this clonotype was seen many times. This CDR3 reads CASTLAGAYNEQFF. The CDR3 nucleotides read TGTGCCAGTACACTAGCGGGGGCCTACAATGAGCAGTTCTTC. This chain connects TRBV19 to TRBJ2-1; 11 bases line up with TRBD2. The junction had 1 base not matched to a gene; V was cut back by 7 bases and J by 2 bases. The V gene's germline CDR1 is LNHDA and CDR2 SQIVND (reference sequence). This CDR3 is 14 amino acids long.

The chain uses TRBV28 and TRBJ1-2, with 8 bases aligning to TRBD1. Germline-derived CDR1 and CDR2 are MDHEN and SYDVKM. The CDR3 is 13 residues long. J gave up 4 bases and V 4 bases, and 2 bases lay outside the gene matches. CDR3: CASSSGGSYGYTF. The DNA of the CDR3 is TGTGCCAGCAGTTCAGGGGGCTCCTATGGCTACACCTTC.

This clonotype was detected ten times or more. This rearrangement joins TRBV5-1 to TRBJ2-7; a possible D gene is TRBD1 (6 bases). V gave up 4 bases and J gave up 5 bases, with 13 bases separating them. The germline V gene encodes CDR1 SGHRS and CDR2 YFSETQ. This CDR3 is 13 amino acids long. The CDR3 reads CASSRKGVHEQYF. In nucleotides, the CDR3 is TGCGCCAGCAGCCGGAAGGGGGTGCACGAGCAGTACTTC.

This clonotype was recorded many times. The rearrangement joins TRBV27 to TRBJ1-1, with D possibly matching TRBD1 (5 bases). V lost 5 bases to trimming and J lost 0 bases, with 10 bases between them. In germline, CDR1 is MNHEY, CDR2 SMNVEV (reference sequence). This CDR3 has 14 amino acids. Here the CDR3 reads CASSTGRLNTEAFF. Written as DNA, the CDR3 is TGTGCCAGCAGTACGGGACGCCTGAACACTGAAGCTTTCTTT.

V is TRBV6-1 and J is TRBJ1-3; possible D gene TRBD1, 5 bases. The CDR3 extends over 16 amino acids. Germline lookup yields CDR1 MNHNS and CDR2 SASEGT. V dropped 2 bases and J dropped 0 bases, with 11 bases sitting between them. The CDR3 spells CASSELWGSSGNTIYF. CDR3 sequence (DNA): TGTGCCAGCAGTGAACTGTGGGGGTCCTCTGGAAACACCATATATTTT.

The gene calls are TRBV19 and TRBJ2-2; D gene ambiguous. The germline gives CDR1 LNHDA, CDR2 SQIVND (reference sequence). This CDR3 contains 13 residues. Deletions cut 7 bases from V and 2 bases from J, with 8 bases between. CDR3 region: CASNWENTGELFF. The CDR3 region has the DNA TGTGCCAGTAATTGGGAAAACACCGGGGAGCTGTTTTTT.

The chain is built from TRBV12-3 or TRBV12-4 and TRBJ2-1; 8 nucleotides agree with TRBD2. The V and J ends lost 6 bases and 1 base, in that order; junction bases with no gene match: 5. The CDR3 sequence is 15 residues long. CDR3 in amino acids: CASSVLAASYNEQFF. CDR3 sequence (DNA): TGTGCCAGCAGCGTACTAGCGGCTTCCTACAATGAGCAGTTCTTC.

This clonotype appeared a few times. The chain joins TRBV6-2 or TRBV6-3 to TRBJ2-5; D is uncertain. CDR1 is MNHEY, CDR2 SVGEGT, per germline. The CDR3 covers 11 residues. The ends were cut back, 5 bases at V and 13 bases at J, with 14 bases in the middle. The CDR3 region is CASSPRTFLYF. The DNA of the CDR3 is TGTGCCAGCAGTCCACGGACCTTCCTGTACTTC.

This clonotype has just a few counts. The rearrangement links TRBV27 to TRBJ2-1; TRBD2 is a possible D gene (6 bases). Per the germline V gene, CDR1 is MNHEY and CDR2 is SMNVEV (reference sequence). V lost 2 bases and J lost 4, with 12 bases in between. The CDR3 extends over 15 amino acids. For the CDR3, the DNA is TGTGCCAGCAGTTTAGGGGCTAGCGTGTACAATGAGCAGTTCTTC. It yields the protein CASSLGASVYNEQFF.

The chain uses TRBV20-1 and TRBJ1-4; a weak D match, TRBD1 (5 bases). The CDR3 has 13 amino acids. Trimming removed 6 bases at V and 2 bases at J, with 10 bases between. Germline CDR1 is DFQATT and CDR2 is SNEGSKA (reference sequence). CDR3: CSASRDTNEKLFF. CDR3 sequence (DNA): TGCAGTGCCTCCAGGGACACTAATGAAAAACTGTTTTTT.